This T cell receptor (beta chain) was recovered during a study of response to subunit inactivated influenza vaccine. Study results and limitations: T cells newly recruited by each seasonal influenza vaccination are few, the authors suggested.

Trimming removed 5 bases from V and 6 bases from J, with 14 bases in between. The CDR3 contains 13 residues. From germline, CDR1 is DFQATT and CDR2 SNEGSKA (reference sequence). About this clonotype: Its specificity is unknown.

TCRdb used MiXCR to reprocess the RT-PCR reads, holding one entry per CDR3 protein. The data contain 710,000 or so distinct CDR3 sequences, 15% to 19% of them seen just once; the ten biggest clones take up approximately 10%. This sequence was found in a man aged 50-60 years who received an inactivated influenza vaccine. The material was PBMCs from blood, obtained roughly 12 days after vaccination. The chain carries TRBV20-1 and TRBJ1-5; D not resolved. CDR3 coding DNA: TGCAGTGCTGGACCGCAACATGGTCAGCCCCAGCATTTT. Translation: CSAGPQHGQPQHF.